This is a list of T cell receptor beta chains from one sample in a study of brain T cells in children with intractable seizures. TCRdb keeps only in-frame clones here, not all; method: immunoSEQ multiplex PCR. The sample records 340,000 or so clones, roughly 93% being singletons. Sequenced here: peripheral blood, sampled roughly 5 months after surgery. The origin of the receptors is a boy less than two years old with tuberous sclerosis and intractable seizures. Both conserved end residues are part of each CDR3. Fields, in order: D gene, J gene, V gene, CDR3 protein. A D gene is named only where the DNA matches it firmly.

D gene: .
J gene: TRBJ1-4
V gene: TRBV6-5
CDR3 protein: CASSYSGGRNEKLFF

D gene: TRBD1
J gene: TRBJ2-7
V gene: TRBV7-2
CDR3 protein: CASRIESGQGNYEQYF

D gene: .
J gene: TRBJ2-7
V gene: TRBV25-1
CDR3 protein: CASGQLESYEQYF

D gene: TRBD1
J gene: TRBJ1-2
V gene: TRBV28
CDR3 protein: CASSSSDRVYGYTF

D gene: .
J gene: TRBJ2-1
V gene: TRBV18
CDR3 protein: CASSPRIYTDYNEQFF

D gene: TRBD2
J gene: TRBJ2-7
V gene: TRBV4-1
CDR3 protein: CASSQPTSGSYEQYF

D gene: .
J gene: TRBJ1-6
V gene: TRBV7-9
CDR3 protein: CASSSPTGGNSPLHF

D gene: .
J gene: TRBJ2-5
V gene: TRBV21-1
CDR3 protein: CASSKDSRDRAYF

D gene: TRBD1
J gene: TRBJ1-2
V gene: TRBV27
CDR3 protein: CASRTGTGYTNYGYTF

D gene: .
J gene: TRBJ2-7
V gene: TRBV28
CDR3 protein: CASSFFPPGVYEQYF

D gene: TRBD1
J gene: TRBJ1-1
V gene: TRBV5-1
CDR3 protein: CASSLEIRGREAFF

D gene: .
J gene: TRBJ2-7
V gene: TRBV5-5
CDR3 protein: CASSSYRGKTYEQYF

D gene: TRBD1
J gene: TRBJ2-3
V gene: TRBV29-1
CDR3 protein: CSVAGTGF

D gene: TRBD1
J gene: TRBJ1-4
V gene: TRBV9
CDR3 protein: CASSVEGTGNEKLFF

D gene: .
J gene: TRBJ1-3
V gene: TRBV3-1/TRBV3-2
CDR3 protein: CASSLFTGNGNTIYF

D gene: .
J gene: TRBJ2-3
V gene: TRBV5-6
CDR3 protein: CASSLLDGSSTDTQYF

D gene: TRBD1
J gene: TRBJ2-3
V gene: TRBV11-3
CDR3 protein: CASSPGTASKQYF

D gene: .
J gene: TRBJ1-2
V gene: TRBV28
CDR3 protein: CASSLLADFLYGYTF

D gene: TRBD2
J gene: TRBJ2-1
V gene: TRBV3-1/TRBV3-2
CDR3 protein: CASSHGAAGGTNEQFF

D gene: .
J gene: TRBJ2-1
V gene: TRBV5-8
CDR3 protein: CASKRTLDNEQFF

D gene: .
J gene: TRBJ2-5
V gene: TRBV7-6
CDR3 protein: CASSSLRASQETQYF

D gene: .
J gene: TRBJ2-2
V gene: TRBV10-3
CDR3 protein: CAISDSPRGTGELFF

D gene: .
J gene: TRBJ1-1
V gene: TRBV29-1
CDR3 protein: CSVAPGAFF

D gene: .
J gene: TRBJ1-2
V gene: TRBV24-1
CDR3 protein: CATSAAGQGGTDGYTF

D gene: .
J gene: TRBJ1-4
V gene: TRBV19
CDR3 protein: CASQYTANEKLFF

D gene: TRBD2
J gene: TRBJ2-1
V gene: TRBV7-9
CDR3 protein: CASALGGGRSYNEQFF

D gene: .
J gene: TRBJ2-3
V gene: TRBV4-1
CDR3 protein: CASSHPRTDTQYF

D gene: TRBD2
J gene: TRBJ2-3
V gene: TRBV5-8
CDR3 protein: CASSTLAGGLYVTQYF

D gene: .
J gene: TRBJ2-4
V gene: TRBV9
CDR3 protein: CASSPRQGGGNIQYF

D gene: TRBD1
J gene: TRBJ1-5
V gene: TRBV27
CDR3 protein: CASGPLRGPKHF

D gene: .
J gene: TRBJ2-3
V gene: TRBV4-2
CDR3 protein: CASSQEAGTDTQYF

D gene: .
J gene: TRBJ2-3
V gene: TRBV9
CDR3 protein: CASKGAPSTDTQYF

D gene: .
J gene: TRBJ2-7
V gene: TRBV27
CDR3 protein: CASSLTGNYEQYF

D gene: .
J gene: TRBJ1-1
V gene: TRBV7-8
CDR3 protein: CASSLEEYTEAFF

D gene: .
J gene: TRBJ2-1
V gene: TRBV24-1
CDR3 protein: CATSDLYNEQFF

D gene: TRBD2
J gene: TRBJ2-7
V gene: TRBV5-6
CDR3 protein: CASSFWASGYLAYEQYF

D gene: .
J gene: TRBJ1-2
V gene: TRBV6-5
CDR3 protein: CASSYSHRQFYGYTF

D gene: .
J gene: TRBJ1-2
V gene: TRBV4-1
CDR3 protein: CASSQVPSPYGYTF

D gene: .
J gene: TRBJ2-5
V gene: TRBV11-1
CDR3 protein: CASSPGLPETQYF

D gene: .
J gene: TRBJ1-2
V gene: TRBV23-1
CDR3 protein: CASSHTANYGYTF

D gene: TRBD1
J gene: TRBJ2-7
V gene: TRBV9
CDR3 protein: CASSARDRGPYEQYF

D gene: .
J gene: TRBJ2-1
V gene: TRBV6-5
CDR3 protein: CASSLAPWSDNEQFF

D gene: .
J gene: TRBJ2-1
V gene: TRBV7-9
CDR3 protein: CASSFRREGGGEFF

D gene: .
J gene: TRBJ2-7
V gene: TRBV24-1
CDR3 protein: CATSDSRGQYF

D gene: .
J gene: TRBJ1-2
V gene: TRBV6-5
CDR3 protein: CASSYSRGAGEPGYTF

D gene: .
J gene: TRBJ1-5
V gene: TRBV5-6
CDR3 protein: CASTLAGRTGQPQHF

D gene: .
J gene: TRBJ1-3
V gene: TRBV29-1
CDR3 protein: CSVEGGRTGNTIYF

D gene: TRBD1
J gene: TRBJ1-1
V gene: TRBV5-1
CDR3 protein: CASSLDAGQGNTEAFF

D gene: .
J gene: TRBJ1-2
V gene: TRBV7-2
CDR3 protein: CASSLYSGYTF

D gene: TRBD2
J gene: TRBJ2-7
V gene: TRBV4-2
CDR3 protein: CASSQVGTSGNSYEQYF

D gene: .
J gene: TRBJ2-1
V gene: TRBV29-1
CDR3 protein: CSVEGIAELYNEQFF

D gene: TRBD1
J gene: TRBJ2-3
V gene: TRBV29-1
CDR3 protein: CSGNHGTGIGTDTQYF

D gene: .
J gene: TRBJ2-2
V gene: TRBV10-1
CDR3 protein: CASSELGGRSNTGELFF

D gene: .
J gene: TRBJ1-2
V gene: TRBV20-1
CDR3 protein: CSASRAGEGYTF

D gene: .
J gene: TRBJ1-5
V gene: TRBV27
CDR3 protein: CASSLLKGAPQHF

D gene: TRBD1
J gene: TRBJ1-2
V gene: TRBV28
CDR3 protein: CASSFMGQGGSF

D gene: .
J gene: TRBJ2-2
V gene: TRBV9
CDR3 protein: CASSVARGTGELFF

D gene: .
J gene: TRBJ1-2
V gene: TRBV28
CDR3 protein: CASSFAYGNYGYTF